This TCR beta chain was observed in a study of T-cell reconstitution after alpha-beta-depleted transplantation in children. Study observations and caveats: Where some patients showed high TCRbeta diversity at day 60, it came from recipient T cells and thymic progenitors that had survived. Reportedly, alpha-beta T cells present about two months post-transplant originated from several hundred expanded clones of graft origin. Diversity and T-cell counts at one year after transplant derived mostly from new T cells.

In germline, CDR1 is LNHDA, CDR2 SQIVND (reference sequence). The CDR3 runs 16 residues. Between the trimmed V and J ends, which lost 5 bases and 10 bases, there was a span of 24 bases. A library of TCRbeta sequences, prepared with unique molecular identifiers, was generated. TCRdb re-analysed the PCR reads in MiXCR, keeping a single row per CDR3 protein. Found here are approximately 110,000 distinct CDR3 sequences, 20% to 25% of them singletons; the top ten hold 10%. This clonotype has only a few counts. As yet, its antigen is unknown. The source is a male patient between 2 and 9 years old who had a stem cell transplant for chronic granulomatous disease, so the T cells may come from the graft donor. Sequencing used PBMCs, mostly from graft donor cells, obtained 180 days after TCRalphabeta/CD19-depleted stem cell transplant. The V gene is TRBV19, the J gene TRBJ2-1; tentatively, D is TRBD1 (6 bases). CDR3 nucleotides: TGTGCCAGTAGTGCCAACAGGGTAAGATCCGTTTCCGAGCAGTTCTTC. This encodes CASSANRVRSVSEQFF.